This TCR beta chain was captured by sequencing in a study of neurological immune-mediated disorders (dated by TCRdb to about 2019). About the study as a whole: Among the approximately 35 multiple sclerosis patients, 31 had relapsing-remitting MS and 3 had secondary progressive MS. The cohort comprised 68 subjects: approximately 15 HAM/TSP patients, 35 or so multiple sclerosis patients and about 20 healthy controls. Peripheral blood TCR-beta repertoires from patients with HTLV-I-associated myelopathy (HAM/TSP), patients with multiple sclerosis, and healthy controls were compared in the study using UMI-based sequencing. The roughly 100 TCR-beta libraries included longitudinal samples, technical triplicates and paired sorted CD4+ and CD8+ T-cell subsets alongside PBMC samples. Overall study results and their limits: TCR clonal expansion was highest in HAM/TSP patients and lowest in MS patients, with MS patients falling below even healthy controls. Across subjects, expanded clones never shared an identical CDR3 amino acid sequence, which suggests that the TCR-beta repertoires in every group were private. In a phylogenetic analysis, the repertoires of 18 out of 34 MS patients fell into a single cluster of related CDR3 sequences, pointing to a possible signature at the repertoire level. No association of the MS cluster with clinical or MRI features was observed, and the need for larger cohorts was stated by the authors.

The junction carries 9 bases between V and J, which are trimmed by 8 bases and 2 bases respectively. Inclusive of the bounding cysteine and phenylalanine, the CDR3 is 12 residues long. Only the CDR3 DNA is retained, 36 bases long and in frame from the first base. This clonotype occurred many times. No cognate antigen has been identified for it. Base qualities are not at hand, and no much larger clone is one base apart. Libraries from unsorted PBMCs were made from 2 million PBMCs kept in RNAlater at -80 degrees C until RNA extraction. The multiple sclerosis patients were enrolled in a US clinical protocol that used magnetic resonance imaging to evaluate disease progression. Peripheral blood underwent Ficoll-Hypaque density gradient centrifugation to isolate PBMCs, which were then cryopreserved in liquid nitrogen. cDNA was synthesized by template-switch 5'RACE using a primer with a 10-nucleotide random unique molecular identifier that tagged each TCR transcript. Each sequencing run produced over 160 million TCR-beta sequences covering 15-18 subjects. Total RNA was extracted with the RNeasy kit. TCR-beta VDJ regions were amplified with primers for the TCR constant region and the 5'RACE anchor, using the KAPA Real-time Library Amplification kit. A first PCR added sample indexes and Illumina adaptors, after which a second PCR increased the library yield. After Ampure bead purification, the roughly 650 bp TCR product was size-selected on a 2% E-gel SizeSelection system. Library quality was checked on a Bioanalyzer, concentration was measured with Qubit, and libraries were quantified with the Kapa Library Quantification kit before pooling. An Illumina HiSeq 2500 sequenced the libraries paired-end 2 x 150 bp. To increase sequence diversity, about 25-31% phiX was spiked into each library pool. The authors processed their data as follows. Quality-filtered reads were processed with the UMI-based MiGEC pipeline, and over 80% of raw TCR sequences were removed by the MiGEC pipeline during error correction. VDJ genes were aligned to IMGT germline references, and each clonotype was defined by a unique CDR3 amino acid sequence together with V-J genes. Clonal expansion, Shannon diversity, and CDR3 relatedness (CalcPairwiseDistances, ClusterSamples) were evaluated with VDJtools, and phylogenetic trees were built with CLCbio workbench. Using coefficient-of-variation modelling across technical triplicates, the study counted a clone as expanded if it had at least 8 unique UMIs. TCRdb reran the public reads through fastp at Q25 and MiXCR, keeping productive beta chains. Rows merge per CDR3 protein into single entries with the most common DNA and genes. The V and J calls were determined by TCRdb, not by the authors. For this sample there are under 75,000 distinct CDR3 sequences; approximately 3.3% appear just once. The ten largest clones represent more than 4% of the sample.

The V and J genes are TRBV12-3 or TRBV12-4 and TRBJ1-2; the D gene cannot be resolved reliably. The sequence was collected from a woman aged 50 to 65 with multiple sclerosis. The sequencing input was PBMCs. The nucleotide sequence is TGTGCCAGCTCGGAGGCGAACTATGGCTACACCTTC. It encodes CASSEANYGYTF.